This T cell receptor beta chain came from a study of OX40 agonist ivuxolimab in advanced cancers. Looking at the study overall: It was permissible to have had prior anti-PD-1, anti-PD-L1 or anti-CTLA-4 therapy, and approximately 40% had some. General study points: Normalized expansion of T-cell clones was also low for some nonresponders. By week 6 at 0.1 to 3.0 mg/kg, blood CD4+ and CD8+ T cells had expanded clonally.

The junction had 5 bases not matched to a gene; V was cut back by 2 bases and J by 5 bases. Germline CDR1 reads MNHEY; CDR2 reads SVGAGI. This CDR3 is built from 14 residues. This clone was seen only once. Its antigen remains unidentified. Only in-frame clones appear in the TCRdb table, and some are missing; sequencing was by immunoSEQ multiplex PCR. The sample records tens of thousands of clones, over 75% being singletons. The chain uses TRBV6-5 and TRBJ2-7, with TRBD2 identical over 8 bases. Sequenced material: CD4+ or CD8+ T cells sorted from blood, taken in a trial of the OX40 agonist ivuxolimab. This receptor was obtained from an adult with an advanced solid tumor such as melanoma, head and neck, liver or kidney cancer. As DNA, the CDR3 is TGTGCCAGCAGTTACGTCCGGGGGGGCCACGAGCAGTACTTC. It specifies CASSYVRGGHEQYF.